The 5 T cell receptor beta chains presented below share a single source sample, sequenced in a study of post-analysis software for immune sequencing data. General study findings and limits: Patients used about 5 TRBV segments, including TRBV5-6, TRBV5-1 and TRBV20-1, more often than controls.

No antigen has been identified for these receptors. Unique molecular identifiers were built into the TCR beta cDNA libraries. MiXCR, applied by TCRdb to the PCR reads, yields one record per CDR3 protein. The sample records about 200,000 distinct CDR3 sequences, approximately 30% being singletons. The specimen was blood. The receptors were gathered from a girl aged 2-17 years with multiple sclerosis.

This clonotype was detected ten times or more. V gene TRBV18 combines with J gene TRBJ2-5; 7 bases fit TRBD2. The CDR3 runs to 15 residues. The germline V gene has CDR1 KGHSH and CDR2 LQKENI. Losses at the gene ends were 1 base for V and 5 bases for J; bases not matched to a gene: 7. The CDR3 region is CASSPRGSGGETQYF. CDR3 DNA: TGTGCCAGCTCACCACGAGGGTCGGGAGGTGAGACCCAGTACTTC. Full variable domain (remainder filled in from reference TRBV18 and TRBJ2-5): NAGVMQNPRHLVRRRGQEARLRCSPMKGHSHVYWYRQLPEEGLKFMVYLQKENIIDESGMPKERFSAEFPKEGPSILRIQQVVRGDSAAYFCASSPRGSGGETQYFGPGTRLLVL.

The V and J genes are TRBV14 and TRBJ1-2; TRBD1 is a possible D gene (6 bases). V was pared by 3 bases and J by 3 bases, with 17 bases between. The CDR3 extends over 16 amino acids. Per germline, CDR1 SGHDN and CDR2 FVKESK. The DNA of the CDR3 is TGTGCCAGCAGCCATAGGATGCGCGGGGGCGACTATGGCTACACCTTC. Its translation: CASSHRMRGGDYGYTF.

This clonotype was seen at least ten times. CDR3 sequence reads: CSAIVGREKLFF. The DNA for the CDR3 is TGCAGTGCTATTGTGGGGCGTGAAAAACTGTTTTTT. The chain uses TRBV20-1 and TRBJ1-4; D possibly corresponds to TRBD1 (5 bases). Deletions cut 4 bases from V and 7 bases from J, with 10 bases between. There are 12 residues in the CDR3. The germline V gene has CDR1 DFQATT and CDR2 SNEGSKA (reference sequence).

The V call is TRBV3-1, the J call TRBJ2-1; no definite D call. V was clipped by 5 bases and J by 5 bases, with 16 bases between them. CDR1 and CDR2 (germline): LGHDT, YNNKEL (reference sequence). This CDR3 region has 15 residues. CDR3 nucleotide sequence: TGTGCCAGCAGCTTCGTCGGGCGCAAACACAATGAGCAGTTCTTC. Translation gives CASSFVGRKHNEQFF.

This CDR3 reads CASSQTGGGETQYF. CDR3 bases: TGTGCCAGCTCCCAAACAGGGGGCGGAGAGACCCAGTACTTC. V gene TRBV18 combines with J gene TRBJ2-5; 9 bases match TRBD1. This CDR3 region has 14 residues. CDR1 and CDR2 (germline): KGHSH, LQKENI. V gave up 6 bases and J gave up 4 bases; unmatched junction bases: 6.